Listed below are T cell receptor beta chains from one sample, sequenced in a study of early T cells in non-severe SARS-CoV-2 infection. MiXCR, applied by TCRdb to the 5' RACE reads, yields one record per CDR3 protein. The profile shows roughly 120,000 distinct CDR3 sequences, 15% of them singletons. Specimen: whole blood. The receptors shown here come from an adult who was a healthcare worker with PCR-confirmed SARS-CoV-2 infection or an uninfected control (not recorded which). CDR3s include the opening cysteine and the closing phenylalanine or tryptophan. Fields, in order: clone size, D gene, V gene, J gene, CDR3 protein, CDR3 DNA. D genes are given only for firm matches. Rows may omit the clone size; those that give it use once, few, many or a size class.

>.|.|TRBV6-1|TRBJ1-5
CASSATGQGRQPQHF
TGTGCCAGCAGTGCCACCGGTCAAGGCAGGCAGCCCCAGCATTTT
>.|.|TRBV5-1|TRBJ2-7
CASSLQGPYEQYF
TGCGCCAGCAGCTTGCAGGGACCCTACGAGCAGTACTTC
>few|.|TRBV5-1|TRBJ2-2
CASSWDVGGGTGELFF
TGCGCCAGCAGCTGGGATGTTGGGGGCGGTACCGGGGAGCTGTTTTTT
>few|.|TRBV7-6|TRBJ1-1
CASSLAGDLNTEAFF
TGTGCCAGCAGCCTAGCGGGGGACCTGAACACTGAAGCTTTCTTT
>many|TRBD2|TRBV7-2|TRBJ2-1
CASSSRSGGAIGEQFF
TGTGCCAGCAGCTCCCGTAGCGGGGGGGCCATTGGTGAGCAGTTCTTC
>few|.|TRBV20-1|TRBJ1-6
CSAREWQGNNSPLHF
TGCAGTGCTAGGGAGTGGCAGGGTAATAATTCACCCCTCCACTTT
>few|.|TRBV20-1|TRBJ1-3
CSARDGGNTIYF
TGCAGTGCTAGGGACGGTGGAAACACCATATATTTT
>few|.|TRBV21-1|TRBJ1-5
CASSKGGGNQPQHF
TGTGCCAGCAGCAAGGGAGGGGGCAATCAGCCCCAGCATTTT
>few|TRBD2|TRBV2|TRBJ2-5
CASKGTSGGQETQYF
TGTGCCAGCAAGGGGACTAGCGGGGGCCAAGAGACCCAGTACTTC
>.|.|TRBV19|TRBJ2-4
CASSLKNPEAKNIQYF
TGTGCCAGTAGCCTTAAAAACCCCGAAGCCAAAAACATTCAGTACTTC
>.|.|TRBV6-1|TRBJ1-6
CASRETGTQNSPLHF
TGTGCCAGCAGGGAAACCGGGACCCAGAATTCACCCCTCCACTTT
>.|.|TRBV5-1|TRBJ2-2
CASSLKEYTGELFF
TGCGCCAGCAGCTTGAAGGAGTACACCGGGGAGCTGTTTTTT
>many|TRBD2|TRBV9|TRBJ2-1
CASSVSGDYNEQFF
TGTGCCAGCAGCGTTAGCGGGGACTACAATGAGCAGTTCTTC
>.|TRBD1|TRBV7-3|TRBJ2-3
CASRQTGGTDTQYF
TGTGCCAGCAGACAGACAGGGGGAACAGATACGCAGTATTTT
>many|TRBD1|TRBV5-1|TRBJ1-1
CASSSAVGQGNTEAFF
TGCGCCAGCAGTTCTGCCGTAGGACAGGGGAACACTGAAGCTTTCTTT
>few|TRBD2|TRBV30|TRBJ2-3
CAWSPRTSGGADTQYF
TGTGCCTGGAGTCCTAGGACTAGCGGGGGAGCAGATACGCAGTATTTT
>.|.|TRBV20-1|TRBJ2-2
CSARDRGRHTGELFF
TGCAGTGCTAGAGATCGGGGGCGTCACACCGGGGAGCTGTTTTTT
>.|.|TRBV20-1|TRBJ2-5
CSADTEDTQYF
TGCAGTGCTGACACAGAAGACACCCAGTACTTC
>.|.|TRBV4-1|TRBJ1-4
CASSREKLFF
TGCGCCAGCAGCCGAGAAAAACTGTTTTTT
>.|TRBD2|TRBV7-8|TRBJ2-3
CASSLNPGGGATDTQYF
TGTGCCAGCAGCTTAAATCCGGGCGGGGGGGCCACAGATACGCAGTATTTT
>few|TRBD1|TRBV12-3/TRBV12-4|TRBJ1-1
CASRGRQGKAEAFF
TGTGCCAGCAGGGGCCGACAGGGGAAGGCTGAAGCTTTCTTT
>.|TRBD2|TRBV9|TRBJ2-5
CASSPQGTSEPETQYF
TGTGCCAGCAGCCCACAGGGGACTAGCGAGCCCGAGACCCAGTACTTC
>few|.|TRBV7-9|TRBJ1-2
CASSLETVPEGYTF
TGTGCCAGCAGCTTAGAGACAGTACCAGAGGGCTACACCTTC
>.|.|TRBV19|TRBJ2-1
CASSPLLRAREQFF
TGTGCCAGTAGTCCCCTACTCAGGGCGAGGGAGCAGTTCTTC
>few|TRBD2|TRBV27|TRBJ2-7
CASSFGGTPYEQYF
TGTGCCAGCAGTTTCGGGGGGACCCCCTACGAGCAGTACTTC
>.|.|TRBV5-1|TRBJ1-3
CASSPPLPQGSGNTIYF
TGCGCCAGCAGCCCGCCTCTACCTCAGGGGTCTGGAAACACCATATATTTT
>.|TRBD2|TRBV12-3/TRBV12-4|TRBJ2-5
CASSPGLATAQYF
TGTGCCAGCAGCCCGGGACTAGCGACCGCCCAGTACTTC
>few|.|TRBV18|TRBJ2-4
CASSPRDNNYIQYF
TGTGCCAGCTCACCACGAGACAATAATTACATTCAGTACTTC
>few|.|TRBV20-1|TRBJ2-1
CSARDIRGSSYNEQFF
TGCAGTGCTAGAGATATTCGGGGCAGCTCCTACAATGAGCAGTTCTTC
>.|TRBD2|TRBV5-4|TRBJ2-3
CASSSRGGDTQYF
TGTGCCAGCAGCTCGAGGGGAGGGGATACGCAGTATTTT
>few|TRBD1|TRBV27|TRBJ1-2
CASRQGANGYTF
TGTGCCAGCCGACAGGGGGCAAATGGCTACACCTTC
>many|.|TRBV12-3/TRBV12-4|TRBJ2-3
CASAPGQHTDTQYF
TGTGCCAGCGCCCCGGGACAACACACAGATACGCAGTATTTT
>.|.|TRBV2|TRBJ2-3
CASSERGGGTDTQYF
TGTGCCAGCAGTGAGCGGGGAGGTGGCACAGATACGCAGTATTTT
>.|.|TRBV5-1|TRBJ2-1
CASSAMSGASYNEQFF
TGCGCCAGCAGCGCCATGAGCGGAGCCTCCTACAATGAGCAGTTCTTC
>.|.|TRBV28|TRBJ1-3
CASRSGGEGNTIYF
TGTGCCAGCAGGTCAGGTGGGGAAGGAAACACCATATATTTT
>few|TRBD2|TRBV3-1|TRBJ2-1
CASSPSGGAGDEQFF
TGTGCCAGCAGCCCTAGCGGGGGGGCCGGCGATGAGCAGTTCTTC
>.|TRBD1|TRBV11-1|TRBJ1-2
CASSRDRGHPNYGYTF
TGTGCCAGCAGCCGGGACAGGGGGCATCCTAACTATGGCTACACCTTC
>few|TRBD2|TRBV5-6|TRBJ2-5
CASSSPSGEETQYF
TGTGCCAGCAGCTCCCCTAGCGGCGAAGAGACCCAGTACTTC
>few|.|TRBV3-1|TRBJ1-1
CASAQLWGTEAFF
TGTGCCAGCGCTCAGTTATGGGGCACTGAAGCTTTCTTT
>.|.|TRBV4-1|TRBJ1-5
CASSQDLSPHQPQHF
TGCGCCAGCAGCCAAGATCTCAGCCCTCATCAGCCCCAGCATTTT
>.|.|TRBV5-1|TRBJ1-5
CASSLDPRNQPQHF
TGCGCCAGCAGCTTGGATCCACGGAATCAGCCCCAGCATTTT
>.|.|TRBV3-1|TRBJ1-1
CASSQAEMNTEAFF
TGTGCCAGCAGCCAGGCAGAGATGAACACTGAAGCTTTCTTT
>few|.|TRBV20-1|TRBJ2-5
CSASATEETQYF
TGCAGTGCTAGTGCGACAGAAGAGACCCAGTACTTC
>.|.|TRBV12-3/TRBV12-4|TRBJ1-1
CASTTGSHTEAFF
TGTGCCAGCACCACGGGGAGCCACACTGAAGCTTTCTTT
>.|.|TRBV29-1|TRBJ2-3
CSVQPGAVDTQYF
TGCAGCGTTCAACCCGGGGCTGTAGATACGCAGTATTTT
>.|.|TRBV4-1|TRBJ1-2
CASSQGRGPTNYGYTF
TGCGCCAGCAGCCAAGGAAGGGGCCCTACTAACTATGGCTACACCTTC
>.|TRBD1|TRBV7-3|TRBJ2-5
CASSSHRGETQYF
TGTGCCAGCAGCTCCCACAGGGGAGAGACCCAGTACTTC
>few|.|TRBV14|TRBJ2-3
CASSQGFPTDTQYF
TGTGCCAGCAGCCAAGGATTTCCCACAGATACGCAGTATTTT
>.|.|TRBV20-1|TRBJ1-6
CSAGQSSYNSPLHF
TGCAGTGCTGGGCAGAGCTCCTATAATTCACCCCTCCACTTT
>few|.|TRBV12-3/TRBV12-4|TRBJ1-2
CASSRDGYYGYTF
TGTGCCAGCAGTCGGGACGGCTACTATGGCTACACCTTC
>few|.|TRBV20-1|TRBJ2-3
CSARDEPLFNF
TGCAGTGCTAGAGATGAACCCTTATTCAATTTT
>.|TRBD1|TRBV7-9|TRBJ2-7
CASSSSGTGEGYEQYF
TGTGCCAGCAGCTCATCCGGGACAGGGGAGGGTTACGAGCAGTACTTC
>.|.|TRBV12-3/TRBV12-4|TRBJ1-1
CASSFYPNTKAFF
TGTGCCAGCAGTTTTTATCCTAACACTAAAGCTTTCTTT
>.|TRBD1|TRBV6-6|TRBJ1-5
CASSLSGTDHYSNQPQHF
TGTGCCAGCAGTTTATCCGGGACAGACCATTATAGCAATCAGCCCCAGCATTTT
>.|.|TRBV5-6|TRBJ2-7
CASSFSVAVNYEQYF
.
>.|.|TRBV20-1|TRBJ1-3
CSAPIQGSGNTIYF
TGCAGTGCTCCCATACAGGGCTCTGGAAACACCATATATTTT
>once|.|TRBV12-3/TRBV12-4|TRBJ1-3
CASYSPGNTIYF
TGTGCCAGCTATTCCCCAGGAAACACCATATATTTT
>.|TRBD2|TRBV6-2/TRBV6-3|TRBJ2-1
CASRASGGGEQFF
TGTGCCAGCAGGGCAAGCGGGGGGGGTGAGCAGTTCTTC
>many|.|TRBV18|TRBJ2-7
CASSSGTDNYEQYF
TGTGCCAGCTCGTCCGGGACGGACAATTACGAGCAGTACTTC